The rows below give T cell receptor beta chains drawn from one sample of a study of blood T cell repertoires in COVID-19. Repertoires were generated with immunoSEQ multiplex PCR, while TCRdb's copy carries only in-frame clones and drops some. The table records 70,000 to 95,000 clones, about nine tenths of them present only once. The sequencing sample was made of peripheral blood. The receptors were sampled from a man aged 50-59 years with acute or convalescent COVID-19. Both conserved end residues are part of each CDR3. The order of the fields is V gene, J gene, D gene, clone size, CDR3 protein, CDR3 DNA. D genes are given only for firm matches. Some rows mark clone size as missing; the rest say once, few, many or name a class of expanded clone.

V: TRBV11-2
J: TRBJ2-7
D: -
size: -
CDR3: CASSHIRDRSYEQYF
DNA: TGTGCCAGCAGCCACATCCGAGACAGATCCTACGAGCAGTACTTC

V: TRBV6-5
J: TRBJ1-3
D: TRBD1
size: once
CDR3: CASISPTGARDTIYF
DNA: TGTGCCAGCATCAGCCCGACAGGGGCCCGGGACACCATATATTTT

V: TRBV7-8
J: TRBJ1-2
D: TRBD1
size: -
CDR3: CASRPSDRGEGYGYTF
DNA: TGTGCCAGCAGACCCAGCGACAGGGGCGAGGGCTATGGCTACACCTTC

V: TRBV7-3
J: TRBJ2-3
D: TRBD2
size: once
CDR3: CASSLTGRLAGLDTQYF
DNA: TGTGCCAGCAGCTTAACGGGTCGGCTAGCGGGACTAGATACGCAGTATTTT

V: TRBV12-3/TRBV12-4
J: TRBJ2-3
D: -
size: once
CDR3: CASSLSSTDTQYF
DNA: TGTGCCAGCAGTTTGAGTTCCACAGATACGCAGTATTTT

V: TRBV28
J: TRBJ1-3
D: -
size: -
CDR3: CASSRQGFGSGNTIYF
DNA: TGTGCCAGCAGCCGTCAGGGGTTTGGCTCTGGAAACACCATATATTTT

V: TRBV7-9
J: TRBJ1-1
D: -
size: -
CDR3: CASSLQGRNTEAFF
DNA: TGTGCCAGCAGCTTACAGGGTAGGAACACTGAAGCTTTCTTT

V: TRBV7-2
J: TRBJ2-5
D: TRBD2
size: -
CDR3: CASSLGLAGGLQETQYF
DNA: TGTGCCAGCAGCTTAGGGTTAGCGGGGGGGCTGCAAGAGACCCAGTACTTC

V: TRBV3-1/TRBV3-2
J: TRBJ2-4
D: TRBD2
size: -
CDR3: CASRQEGGEDIQYF
DNA: TGTGCCAGCAGACAAGAGGGAGGGGAGGACATTCAGTACTTC

V: TRBV11-2
J: TRBJ1-2
D: -
size: -
CDR3: CASSLAAGNGYTF
DNA: TGTGCCAGCAGCTTAGCAGCAGGGAACGGCTACACCTTC

V: TRBV11-3
J: TRBJ2-1
D: -
size: -
CDR3: CASSTITGEQFF
DNA: TGTGCCAGCAGCACGATTACGGGTGAGCAGTTCTTC

V: TRBV19
J: TRBJ1-1
D: -
size: -
CDR3: CASSTPDRNTEAFF
DNA: TGTGCCAGTAGTACTCCCGACAGGAACACTGAAGCTTTCTTT

V: TRBV24-1
J: TRBJ2-1
D: TRBD2
size: -
CDR3: CATSLSGNEQFF
DNA: TGTGCCACCAGCCTCAGCGGGAACGAGCAGTTCTTC

V: TRBV5-5
J: TRBJ1-1
D: -
size: -
CDR3: CASSFVSGQNTEAFF
DNA: TGTGCCAGCAGCTTCGTGTCCGGACAGAACACTGAAGCTTTCTTT

V: TRBV5-6
J: TRBJ2-3
D: TRBD2
size: -
CDR3: CASSWRLAGVVDTQYF
DNA: TGTGCCAGCAGCTGGAGACTAGCGGGGGTCGTGGATACGCAGTATTTT

V: TRBV7-9
J: TRBJ1-5
D: -
size: -
CDR3: CASSLGTNQPQHF
DNA: TGTGCCAGCAGCTTGGGCACCAATCAGCCCCAGCATTTT

V: TRBV30
J: TRBJ1-2
D: TRBD1
size: -
CDR3: CAWRDRGQGYTF
DNA: TGTGCCTGGAGGGACAGGGGGCAGGGCTACACCTTC

V: TRBV7-9
J: TRBJ2-7
D: TRBD1
size: few
CDR3: CASSLQGALEQYF
DNA: TGTGCCAGCAGCTTACAGGGGGCGTTGGAGCAGTACTTC

V: TRBV7-2
J: TRBJ2-5
D: -
size: once
CDR3: CASSLYYPQETQYF
DNA: TGTGCCAGCAGCTTATACTACCCCCAAGAGACCCAGTACTTC

V: TRBV15
J: TRBJ1-2
D: TRBD1
size: few
CDR3: CATSREDRGYGYTF
DNA: TGTGCCACCAGCAGAGAGGACAGGGGTTATGGCTACACCTTC

V: TRBV19
J: TRBJ1-3
D: TRBD1
size: few
CDR3: CAKPPGGSGNTIYF
DNA: TGTGCCAAGCCCCCAGGGGGCTCTGGAAACACCATATATTTT

V: TRBV7-9
J: TRBJ1-2
D: TRBD1
size: -
CDR3: CASSVTGTGDYGYTF
DNA: TGTGCCAGCAGCGTTACCGGGACAGGGGACTATGGCTACACCTTC

V: TRBV6-5
J: TRBJ2-2
D: TRBD2
size: -
CDR3: CASSYRAGVNTGELFF
DNA: TGTGCCAGCAGTTACCGGGCGGGAGTGAACACCGGGGAGCTGTTTTTT

V: TRBV28
J: TRBJ2-1
D: TRBD2
size: -
CDR3: CASGKLGVAGDEQFF
DNA: TGTGCCAGCGGGAAACTCGGGGTAGCGGGAGATGAGCAGTTCTTC

V: TRBV6-5
J: TRBJ2-3
D: TRBD2
size: -
CDR3: CASSYPGLAGQYF
DNA: TGTGCCAGCAGTTACCCGGGACTAGCGGGACAGTATTTT

V: TRBV24-1
J: TRBJ2-3
D: TRBD1
size: -
CDR3: CATSDPGQGLGSNTQYF
DNA: TGTGCCACCAGTGATCCGGGACAGGGATTAGGGTCGAATACGCAGTATTTT

V: TRBV6-6
J: TRBJ1-2
D: -
size: -
CDR3: CASSRQWAKYGYTF
DNA: TGTGCCAGCAGCAGACAGTGGGCGAAGTATGGCTACACCTTC

V: TRBV11-2
J: TRBJ1-2
D: -
size: -
CDR3: CASSLAQVNYGYTF
DNA: TGTGCCAGCAGCTTAGCACAGGTTAACTATGGCTACACCTTC

V: TRBV11-2
J: TRBJ1-4
D: TRBD1
size: few
CDR3: CASSPIQGKTNEKLFF
DNA: TGTGCCAGCAGCCCAATACAGGGGAAGACTAATGAAAAACTGTTTTTT

V: TRBV24-1
J: TRBJ1-1
D: TRBD1
size: -
CDR3: CATSDSRGLKAFF
DNA: TGTGCCACCAGTGATTCAAGGGGGCTAAAAGCTTTCTTT

V: TRBV5-5
J: TRBJ2-5
D: -
size: -
CDR3: CASSSGSSQETQYF
DNA: TGTGCCAGCAGCTCGGGATCGTCTCAAGAGACCCAGTACTTC

V: TRBV5-5
J: TRBJ1-2
D: TRBD1
size: -
CDR3: CASSGTGGRDGYTF
DNA: TGTGCCAGCAGCGGGACAGGGGGCAGGGATGGCTACACCTTC

V: TRBV19
J: TRBJ2-2
D: TRBD2
size: -
CDR3: CASRDPGGGTGELFF
DNA: TGTGCCAGTAGGGACCCCGGGGGGGGGACCGGGGAGCTGTTTTTT

V: TRBV14
J: TRBJ2-3
D: TRBD1
size: -
CDR3: CASSHVRDRGQYF
DNA: TGTGCCAGCAGCCACGTACGCGACAGGGGACAGTATTTT

V: TRBV4-1
J: TRBJ1-2
D: -
size: few
CDR3: CASSQDAQIDNYGYTF
DNA: TGCGCCAGCAGCCAAGACGCACAGATCGATAACTATGGCTACACCTTC

V: TRBV6-5
J: TRBJ1-4
D: TRBD1
size: -
CDR3: CATGTGDSKGEKLFF
DNA: TGTGCCACCGGGACAGGGGATAGCAAGGGTGAAAAACTGTTTTTT

V: TRBV30
J: TRBJ2-2
D: -
size: -
CDR3: CAWSVNSGQTNTGELFF
DNA: TGTGCCTGGAGTGTTAACTCCGGACAGACGAACACCGGGGAGCTGTTTTTT

V: TRBV28
J: TRBJ2-5
D: -
size: once
CDR3: CASSFGGVGETQYF
DNA: TGTGCCAGCAGTTTTGGAGGGGTAGGAGAGACCCAGTACTTC

V: TRBV18
J: TRBJ2-1
D: TRBD1
size: -
CDR3: CASSPSDRGEQFF
DNA: TGTGCCAGCTCACCAAGCGACAGGGGTGAGCAGTTCTTC

V: TRBV29-1
J: TRBJ2-2
D: -
size: once
CDR3: CSVRVMNTGELFF
DNA: TGCAGCGTCCGCGTGATGAACACCGGGGAGCTGTTTTTT

V: TRBV21-1
J: TRBJ2-3
D: -
size: -
CDR3: CASSGQGGPDTQYF
DNA: TGTGCCAGCAGCGGGCAGGGGGGTCCAGATACGCAGTATTTT

V: TRBV3-1/TRBV3-2
J: TRBJ1-1
D: -
size: -
CDR3: CASSHPRGRNTEAFF
DNA: TGTGCCAGCAGCCACCCCAGGGGCCGGAACACTGAAGCTTTCTTT

V: TRBV2
J: TRBJ2-7
D: TRBD1
size: -
CDR3: CASSETRLRDRDFYEQYF
DNA: TGTGCCAGCAGTGAAACGAGACTCCGGGACAGGGATTTCTACGAGCAGTACTTC

V: TRBV7-9
J: TRBJ1-2
D: -
size: -
CDR3: CASQGANYGYTF
DNA: TGTGCCAGCCAAGGGGCCAACTATGGCTACACCTTC

V: TRBV14
J: TRBJ1-2
D: -
size: once
CDR3: CASSGREGYGYTF
DNA: TGTGCCAGCAGCGGACGGGAGGGCTATGGCTACACCTTC

V: TRBV2
J: TRBJ2-1
D: TRBD1
size: -
CDR3: CASSDQDRGRDEQFF
DNA: TGTGCCAGCAGTGACCAGGACAGGGGAAGGGATGAGCAGTTCTTC

V: TRBV7-7
J: TRBJ2-1
D: TRBD2
size: -
CDR3: CASSPLSGTSGYNEQFF
DNA: TGTGCCAGCAGCCCCCTTTCCGGGACTAGCGGATACAATGAGCAGTTCTTC